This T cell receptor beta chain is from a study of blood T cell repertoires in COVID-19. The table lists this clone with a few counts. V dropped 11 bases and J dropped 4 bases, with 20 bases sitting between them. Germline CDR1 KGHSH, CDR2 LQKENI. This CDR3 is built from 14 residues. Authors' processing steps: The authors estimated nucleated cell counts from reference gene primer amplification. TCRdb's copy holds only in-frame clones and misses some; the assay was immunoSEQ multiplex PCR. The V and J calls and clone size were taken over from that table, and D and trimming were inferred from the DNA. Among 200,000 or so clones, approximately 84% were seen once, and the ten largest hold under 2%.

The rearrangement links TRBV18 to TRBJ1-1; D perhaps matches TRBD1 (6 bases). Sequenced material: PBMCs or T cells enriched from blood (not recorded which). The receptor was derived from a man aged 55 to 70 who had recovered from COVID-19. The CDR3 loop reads CASTQGQTFTEAFF. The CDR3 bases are TGTGCCTCAACCCAAGGACAGACTTTCACTGAAGCTTTCTTT.